This is a list of T cell receptor beta chains from one sample in a study of cytomegalovirus exposure and HLA in healthy donors. Only in-frame clones appear in the TCRdb table, and some are missing; sequencing was by immunoSEQ multiplex PCR. The sample contains roughly 150,000 clones, 60% to 75% of which appear only once. The sample was PBMCs. The receptors come from a man between 25 and 39 years old in good health and CMV-seronegative. Both conserved end residues are part of each CDR3. A D gene is named only where the DNA matches it firmly. Only some rows state a clone size, as once, few, many or a class for expanded clones.

clone size,V gene,J gene,D gene,CDR3 protein
NA,TRBV9,TRBJ2-3,TRBD1,CASSATGTPDTQYF
NA,TRBV30,TRBJ1-1,TRBD1,CAWTWDSMNTEAFF
NA,TRBV19,TRBJ2-6,TRBD1,CASSQGQGAGANVLTF
NA,TRBV5-6,TRBJ1-2,NA,CASSLPLTYGYTF
NA,TRBV28,TRBJ2-7,TRBD2,CASSMRAGGSPYEQYF
few,TRBV7-2,TRBJ2-3,TRBD2,CASSLGWLAGVKSTDTQYF
NA,TRBV19,TRBJ1-2,NA,CASRQVEEDGYTF
few,TRBV7-2,TRBJ1-1,TRBD1,CASSSTGVGRAFF
NA,TRBV6-6,TRBJ2-1,TRBD2,CASSSPGTSGYNEQFF
few,TRBV29-1,TRBJ2-1,NA,CSVGPVASYNEQFF
NA,TRBV29-1,TRBJ1-2,NA,CSVEGRGYGYTF
NA,TRBV29-1,TRBJ2-5,TRBD1,CSGSTGAPETQYF
few,TRBV28,TRBJ2-6,NA,CASSPSRAGANGLTF
NA,TRBV5-5,TRBJ2-3,TRBD2,CASSLSGATDTQYF
few,TRBV2,TRBJ2-3,TRBD2,CASSGLAGQDTQYF
few,TRBV11-2,TRBJ1-5,TRBD1,CASSSDRDGGGNQPQHF
NA,TRBV28,TRBJ1-1,TRBD1,CASKRTGGAEAFF
NA,TRBV28,TRBJ2-1,TRBD1,CASSFRGGAINEQFF
NA,TRBV6-1,TRBJ2-7,TRBD1,CASSVAQGAHEQYF
NA,TRBV7-9,TRBJ2-7,NA,CASSWEAPEQYF
NA,TRBV18,TRBJ2-1,NA,CASSPDRNEQFF
NA,TRBV5-1,TRBJ2-3,TRBD2,CASSAGLAGAPGDF
few,TRBV19,TRBJ2-5,TRBD1,CASSIDLTGVEETQYF
NA,TRBV7-8,TRBJ1-5,NA,CASSSGVQPQHF
NA,TRBV7-9,TRBJ2-1,NA,CASQVTGDSYNEQFF
NA,TRBV18,TRBJ2-2,TRBD2,CASSPMVAGTGELFF
NA,TRBV6-6,TRBJ2-3,TRBD2,CASSASGGDTQYF
NA,TRBV28,TRBJ2-7,NA,CASRLPAGYEQYF
NA,TRBV19,TRBJ1-3,NA,CASRTRLRDSGNTIYF
NA,TRBV7-9,TRBJ1-1,TRBD1,CASRQDRGSTEAFF
few,TRBV18,TRBJ1-1,TRBD1,CASSPTGGDTEAFF
once,TRBV5-1,TRBJ2-3,NA,CASSPEGADTQYF
NA,TRBV28,TRBJ1-1,TRBD1,CASSLPGQPNTEAFF
once,TRBV5-6,TRBJ2-7,TRBD1,CASSLWDRDEQYF
once,TRBV5-4,TRBJ2-5,NA,CASSLQGYSRETQYF
few,TRBV10-2,TRBJ2-1,TRBD1,CASRIWGQGNNEQFF
once,TRBV5-1,NA,NA,CASSLAYEQYF
few,TRBV6-6,TRBJ2-7,NA,CASSYSSLGAYEQYF
NA,TRBV6-1,TRBJ2-2,NA,CASSEAEGRGGGELFF
NA,TRBV5-1,TRBJ1-4,NA,CASSLAQGTNEKLFF
NA,TRBV2,TRBJ1-5,NA,CASTPEQGTQQPQHF
NA,TRBV7-8,TRBJ1-1,TRBD1,CASSFIRGQDTEAFF
few,TRBV28,TRBJ1-2,NA,CASSLGNGNYGYTF
NA,TRBV5-1,TRBJ2-3,NA,CASSWDIPSTDTQYF
NA,TRBV5-6,TRBJ1-2,NA,CASSLRLNYGYTF
NA,TRBV28,TRBJ2-3,NA,CASSSTDSSSTDTQYF
NA,TRBV2,TRBJ2-2,NA,CASSTRLVTGELFF